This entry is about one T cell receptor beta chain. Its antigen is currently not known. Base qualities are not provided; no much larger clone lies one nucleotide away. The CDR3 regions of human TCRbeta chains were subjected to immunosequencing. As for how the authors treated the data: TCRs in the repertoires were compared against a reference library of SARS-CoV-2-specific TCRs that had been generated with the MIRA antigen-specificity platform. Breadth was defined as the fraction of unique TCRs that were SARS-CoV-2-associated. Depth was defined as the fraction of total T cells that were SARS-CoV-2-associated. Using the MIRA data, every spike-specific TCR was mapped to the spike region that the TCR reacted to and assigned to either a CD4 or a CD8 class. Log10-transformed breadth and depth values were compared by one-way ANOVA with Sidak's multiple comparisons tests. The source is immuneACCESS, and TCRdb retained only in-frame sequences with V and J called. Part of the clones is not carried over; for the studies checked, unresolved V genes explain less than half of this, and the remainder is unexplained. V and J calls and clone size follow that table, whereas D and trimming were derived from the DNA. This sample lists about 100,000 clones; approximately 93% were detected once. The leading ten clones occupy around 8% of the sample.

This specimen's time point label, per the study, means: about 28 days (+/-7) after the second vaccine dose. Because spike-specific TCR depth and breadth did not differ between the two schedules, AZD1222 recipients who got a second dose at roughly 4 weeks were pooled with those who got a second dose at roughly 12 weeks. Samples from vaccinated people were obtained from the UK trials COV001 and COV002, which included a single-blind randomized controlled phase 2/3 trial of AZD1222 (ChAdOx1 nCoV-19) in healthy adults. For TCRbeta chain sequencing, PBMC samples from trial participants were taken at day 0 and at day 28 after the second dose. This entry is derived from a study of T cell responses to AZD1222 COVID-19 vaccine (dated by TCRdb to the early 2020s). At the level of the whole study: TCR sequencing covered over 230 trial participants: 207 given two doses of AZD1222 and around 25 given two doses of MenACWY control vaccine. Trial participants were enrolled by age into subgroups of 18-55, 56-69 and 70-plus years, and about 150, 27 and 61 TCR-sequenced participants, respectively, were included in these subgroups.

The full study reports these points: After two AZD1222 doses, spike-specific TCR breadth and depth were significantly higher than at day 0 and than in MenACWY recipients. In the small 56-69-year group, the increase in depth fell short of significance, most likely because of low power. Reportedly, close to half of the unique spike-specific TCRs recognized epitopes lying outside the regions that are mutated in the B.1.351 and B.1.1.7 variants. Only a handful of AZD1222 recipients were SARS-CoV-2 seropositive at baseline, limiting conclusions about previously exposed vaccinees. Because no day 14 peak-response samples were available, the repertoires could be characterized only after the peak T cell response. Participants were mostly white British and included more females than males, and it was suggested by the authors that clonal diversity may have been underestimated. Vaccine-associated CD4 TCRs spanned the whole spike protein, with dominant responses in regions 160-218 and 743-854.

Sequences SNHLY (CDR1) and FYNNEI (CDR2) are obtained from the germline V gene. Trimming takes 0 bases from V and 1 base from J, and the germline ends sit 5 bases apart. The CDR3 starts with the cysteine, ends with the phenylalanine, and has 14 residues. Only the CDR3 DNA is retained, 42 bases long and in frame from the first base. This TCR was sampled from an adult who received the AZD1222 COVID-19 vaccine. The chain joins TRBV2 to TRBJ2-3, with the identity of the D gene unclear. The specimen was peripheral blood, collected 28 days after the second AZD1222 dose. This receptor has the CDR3 CASSEALGTDTQYF. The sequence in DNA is TGTGCCAGCAGTGAAGCGCTTGGCACAGATACGCAGTATTTT.